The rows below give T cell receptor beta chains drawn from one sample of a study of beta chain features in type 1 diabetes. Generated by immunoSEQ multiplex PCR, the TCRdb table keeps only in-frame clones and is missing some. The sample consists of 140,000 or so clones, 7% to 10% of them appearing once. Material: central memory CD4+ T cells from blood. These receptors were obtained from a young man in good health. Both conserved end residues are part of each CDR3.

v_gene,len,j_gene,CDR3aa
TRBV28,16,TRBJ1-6,CASSKAGPVYNSPLHF
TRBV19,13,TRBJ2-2,CASTKKYTGELFF
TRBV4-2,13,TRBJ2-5,CASSQDRGETQYF
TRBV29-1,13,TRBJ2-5,CSVEEGRGKTQYF
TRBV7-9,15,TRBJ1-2,CASSLTEAEWYGYTF
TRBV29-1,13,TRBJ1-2,CSARQGRFYGYTF
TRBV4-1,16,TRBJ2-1,CASSQDRGQFYNEQFF
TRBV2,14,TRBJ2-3,CASSAGAGVNTQYF
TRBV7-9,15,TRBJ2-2,CASSFTGVSTGELFF
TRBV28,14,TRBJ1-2,CASSLWQENYGYTF
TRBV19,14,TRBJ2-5,CASSPWTEQETQYF
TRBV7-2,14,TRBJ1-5,CASSPQGFQQPQHF
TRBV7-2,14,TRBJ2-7,CASSGSGGSYEQYF
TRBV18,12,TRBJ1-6,CASSPPNSPLHF
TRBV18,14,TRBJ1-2,CASSRGTGGDGYTF
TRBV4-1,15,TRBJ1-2,CASSQGDRELYGYTF
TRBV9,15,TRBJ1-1,CASSPADTRIAEAFF
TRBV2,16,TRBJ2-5,CASSETAGRYQETQYF
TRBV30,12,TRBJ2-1,CAWSRGYNEQFF
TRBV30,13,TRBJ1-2,CAWRASQGVGYTF